Shown below are 2 T cell receptor beta chains from a single sample sequenced in a study of T cell responses to AZD1222 COVID-19 vaccine. The data were produced by immunoSEQ multiplex PCR, yet TCRdb's version contains in-frame clones alone and is incomplete. Found here are tens of thousands of clones, approximately 90% of them singletons; the top ten hold roughly 42%. The sequencing used peripheral blood, collected on day 0 of AZD1222 vaccination. The source is an adult in good health.

This chain joins TRBV7-2 and TRBJ1-1; TRBD1 matches at 12 bases. The CDR3 length is 15 residues. The V and J ends lost 1 base and 8 bases, in that order; junction bases with no gene match: 5. CDR1 and CDR2 from the germline V gene are SGHTA and FQGNSA. The chain's CDR3 is CASSLEGQGAREAFF. The CDR3 DNA follows: TGTGCCAGCAGCTTAGAGGGACAGGGGGCTCGGGAAGCTTTCTTT.

This clone was recorded only once. This chain links TRBV7-9 with TRBJ2-3, with TRBD1 matching over 12 bases. Germline-derived CDR1 and CDR2 are SEHNR and FQNEAQ (reference sequence). CDR3 length: 15 residues. V dropped 3 bases and J dropped 4; count of bases not matched to a gene: 2. CDR3: CASSFGTGGPDTQYF. The CDR3 nucleotides read TGTGCCAGCAGCTTTGGGACAGGGGGCCCAGATACGCAGTATTTT.